This T cell receptor (beta chain) was observed in a study of shared clonotypes between healthy human individuals. Overall study findings and caveats: Apart from blood, nothing was sampled; tissue repertoires likely differ. Four donors showed sharing of approximately 4.7% of naive CD4 clonotypes.

Points on this clone: Its specificity is not known.

Negatively enriched CD4+ T cells were divided by CD45RA into naive and memory. This CDR3 has 16 residues. In germline, CDR1 is MDHEN, CDR2 SYDVKM. Trimming removed 5 bases from V and 0 bases from J, with 14 bases in between. For each subset, genomic DNA was distributed in equal portions over several immunoSEQ plates. TCRdb keeps only in-frame clones here, not all; method: immunoSEQ multiplex PCR. In the table there are 600,000 to 750,000 clones, approximately 75% of which are singletons. The sequence was collected from a woman younger than 45 in good health. The specimen sequenced was memory CD4+ T cells sorted from blood. The subset: CD45RA-negative fraction. The chain links TRBV28 to TRBJ1-3, with D perhaps TRBD1 (5 bases). The DNA for the CDR3 is TGTGCCAGCAGTGTACAGGTGACAGACTCTGGAAACACCATATATTTT. This sequence encodes CASSVQVTDSGNTIYF.